A selection of T cell receptor beta chains follows, all from one sample in a study. TCRdb re-analysed the 5' RACE reads in MiXCR, keeping a single row per CDR3 protein. This repertoire shows about 54,000 distinct CDR3 sequences, roughly a sixth found once; its top ten account for around 2%. Sequencing input: naive CD4+ T cells sorted from blood. The receptors derive from a female donor with breast cancer. Each CDR3 is given with its conserved first and last residue. The D gene is left open where the match is weak. Rows give clone size only sometimes, using once, few, many, or a class for an expanded clone.

abundance | j_gene | v_gene | len | d_gene | CDR3nt | CDR3aa
many | TRBJ2-1 | TRBV6-2/TRBV6-3 | 14 | . | TGTGCCAGCGAGGAGGGTAGCTCCTACAATGAGCAGTTCTTC | CASEEGSSYNEQFF
. | TRBJ2-3 | TRBV12-3/TRBV12-4 | 15 | . | TGTGCCAGCAGTTTGGGACGGGTGGGCACAGATACGCAGTATTTT | CASSLGRVGTDTQYF
. | TRBJ2-3 | TRBV28 | 15 | . | TGTGCCAGCAGTTCCCCCGGGCTGTACACAGATACGCAGTATTTT | CASSSPGLYTDTQYF
few | TRBJ1-5 | TRBV15 | 15 | TRBD1 | TGTGCCACCAGCAGGGGAGGGACAGGGGATCAGCCCCAGCATTTT | CATSRGGTGDQPQHF
. | TRBJ1-4 | TRBV7-9 | 14 | TRBD1 | TGTGCCAGCAGCTCGGGACAGGGGTATGAAAAACTGTTTTTT | CASSSGQGYEKLFF
. | TRBJ2-5 | TRBV7-2 | 17 | TRBD2 | TGTGCCAGCAGCTTAGCCCTTCCCGCGGGAGACGGAGAGACCCAGTACTTC | CASSLALPAGDGETQYF
many | TRBJ2-1 | TRBV5-1 | 17 | TRBD2 | TGCGCCAGCAGCTTGGGGGCTAGCGGGAGTTTCTACAATGAGCAGTTCTTC | CASSLGASGSFYNEQFF
. | TRBJ1-5 | TRBV12-3/TRBV12-4 | 16 | TRBD1 | TGTGCCAGCAGTTCACAGGGGGCAAGTGGCAATCAACCCCAGCATTTT | CASSSQGASGNQPQHF
many | TRBJ2-1 | TRBV7-2 | 13 | . | TGTGCCAGCAGCTCCAACAGGGACTATGAGCAGTTCTTC | CASSSNRDYEQFF
. | TRBJ2-1 | TRBV6-1 | 12 | . | TGTGCCAGCAGTGAAAGGGATACGGAGCAGTTCTTC | CASSERDTEQFF
once | TRBJ1-2 | TRBV12-3/TRBV12-4 | 13 | . | TGTGCCAGCAGCGTTACAGGGCCCCATGGCTACACCTTC | CASSVTGPHGYTF
many | TRBJ2-5 | TRBV5-1 | 11 | . | TGCGCCAGCACCCTGCTAGAGACCCAGTACTTC | CASTLLETQYF
many | TRBJ2-5 | TRBV7-2 | 14 | . | TGTGCCAGCAGCCCCTCGGGCAGCCAAGAGACCCAGTACTTC | CASSPSGSQETQYF
. | TRBJ2-1 | TRBV20-1 | 16 | TRBD2 | TGCAGTGCTCCTCCGGGACTAGCGGGGAAATACAATGAGCAGTTCTTC | CSAPPGLAGKYNEQFF
many | TRBJ2-1 | TRBV5-1 | 15 | . | TGCGCCAGCAGCTTGCGGGCGGCCGCTTACAATGAGCAGTTCTTC | CASSLRAAAYNEQFF
. | TRBJ1-5 | TRBV30 | 12 | TRBD1 | TGTGCTGCTGGACAGGCGGCTCAGCTCCAGCATTTT | CAAGQAAQLQHF
few | TRBJ1-1 | TRBV18 | 15 | . | TGTGCCAGCTCACCCGACAGGACACCCAACACTGAAGCTTTCTTT | CASSPDRTPNTEAFF
. | TRBJ2-4 | TRBV5-1 | 12 | . | TGCGCCAGCAGCTTCGACAGGTACATTCAGTACTTC | CASSFDRYIQYF
. | TRBJ2-3 | TRBV20-1 | 15 | TRBD2 | TGCAGTGCTAGAGCCCATCTAGCGGGCACAGATACGCAGTATTTT | CSARAHLAGTDTQYF
few | TRBJ2-7 | TRBV7-2 | 15 | . | TGTGCCAGCAGCTTCGTAGAGGGAAAGGACTACGAGCAGTACTTC | CASSFVEGKDYEQYF
few | TRBJ2-3 | TRBV7-2 | 16 | TRBD2 | TGTGCCAGCAGCTTTCAAGCGGGAGGAAGCACAGATACGCAGTATTTT | CASSFQAGGSTDTQYF
medium-sized | TRBJ2-1 | TRBV5-1 | 14 | . | TGCGCCAGCAGCTTGGAAGGTTCCTACAATGAGCAGTTCTTC | CASSLEGSYNEQFF
many | TRBJ2-7 | TRBV5-1 | 16 | . | TGCGCCAGCAGCTTGGGCGGCGGGGCAGGTTCCTACGAGCAGTACTTC | CASSLGGGAGSYEQYF
. | TRBJ2-7 | TRBV18 | 15 | . | TGTGCCAGCTCACCAACAGGGAGCCTCACCTACGAGCAGTACTTC | CASSPTGSLTYEQYF
few | TRBJ1-1 | TRBV12-3/TRBV12-4 | 14 | . | TGTGCCAGCAGTTTGATAGTTATGAACACTGAAGCTTTCTTT | CASSLIVMNTEAFF
. | TRBJ2-3 | TRBV6-6 | 12 | . | TGTTCTACGGGAGTCACGGCAGATACGCAGTATTTT | CSTGVTADTQYF
. | TRBJ2-1 | TRBV7-9 | 12 | . | TGTGCCAGCAGCTTAGTAGCCGGTGAGCAGTTCTTC | CASSLVAGEQFF
. | TRBJ1-1 | TRBV12-3/TRBV12-4 | 15 | TRBD1 | TGTGCCAGCAGTCCGGAGGGACAGCTAACGTACGAAGCTTTCTTT | CASSPEGQLTYEAFF
few | TRBJ2-1 | TRBV9 | 13 | TRBD2 | TGTGCCAGCAGCGGGGTAGGGACTAGAAGGCAGTTCTTC | CASSGVGTRRQFF